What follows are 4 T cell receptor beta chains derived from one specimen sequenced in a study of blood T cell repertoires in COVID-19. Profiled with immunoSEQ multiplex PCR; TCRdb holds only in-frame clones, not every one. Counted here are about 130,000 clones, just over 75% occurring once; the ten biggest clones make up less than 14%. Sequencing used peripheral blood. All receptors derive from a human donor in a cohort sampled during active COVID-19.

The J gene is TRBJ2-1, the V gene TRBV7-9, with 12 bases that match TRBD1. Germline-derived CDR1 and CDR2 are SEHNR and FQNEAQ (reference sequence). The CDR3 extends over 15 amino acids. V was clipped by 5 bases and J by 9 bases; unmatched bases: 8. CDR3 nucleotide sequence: TGTGCCAGCAGCATCACGGGACAGGGGGCAGGTGAGCAGTTCTTC. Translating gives CASSITGQGAGEQFF.

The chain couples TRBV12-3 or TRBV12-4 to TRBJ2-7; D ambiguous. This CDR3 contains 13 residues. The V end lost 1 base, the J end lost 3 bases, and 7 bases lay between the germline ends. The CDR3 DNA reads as TGTGCCAGCAGTTTAGAACAGATCTACGAGCAGTACTTC. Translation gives CASSLEQIYEQYF.

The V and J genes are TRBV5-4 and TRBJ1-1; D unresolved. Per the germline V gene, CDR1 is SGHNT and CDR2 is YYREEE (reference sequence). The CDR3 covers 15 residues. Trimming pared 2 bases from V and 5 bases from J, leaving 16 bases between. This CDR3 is CASSFRGAERTEAFF. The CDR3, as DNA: TGTGCCAGCAGCTTTCGGGGAGCGGAGAGGACTGAAGCTTTCTTT.

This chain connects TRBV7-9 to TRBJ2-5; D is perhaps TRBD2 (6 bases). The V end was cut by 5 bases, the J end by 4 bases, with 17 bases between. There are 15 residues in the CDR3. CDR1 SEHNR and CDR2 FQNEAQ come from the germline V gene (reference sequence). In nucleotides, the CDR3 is TGTGCCAGCAGCCGGGGGTTGGGGTCTGGAGAGACCCAGTACTTC. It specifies CASSRGLGSGETQYF.